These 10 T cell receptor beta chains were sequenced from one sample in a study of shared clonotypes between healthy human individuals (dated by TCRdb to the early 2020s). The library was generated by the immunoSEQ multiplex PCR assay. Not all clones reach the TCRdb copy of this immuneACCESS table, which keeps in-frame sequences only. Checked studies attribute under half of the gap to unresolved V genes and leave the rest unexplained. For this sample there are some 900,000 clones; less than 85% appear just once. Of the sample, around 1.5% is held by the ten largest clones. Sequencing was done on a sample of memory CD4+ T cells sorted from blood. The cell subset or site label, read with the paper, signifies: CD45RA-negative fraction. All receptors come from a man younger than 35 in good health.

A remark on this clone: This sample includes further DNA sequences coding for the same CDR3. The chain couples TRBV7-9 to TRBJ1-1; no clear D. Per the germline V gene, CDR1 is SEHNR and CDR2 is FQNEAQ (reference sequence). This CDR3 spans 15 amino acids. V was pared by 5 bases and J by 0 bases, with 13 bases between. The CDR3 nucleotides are TGTGCCAGCAGCCCGCGGACTGTAATGAACACTGAAGCTTTCTTT. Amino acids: CASSPRTVMNTEAFF.

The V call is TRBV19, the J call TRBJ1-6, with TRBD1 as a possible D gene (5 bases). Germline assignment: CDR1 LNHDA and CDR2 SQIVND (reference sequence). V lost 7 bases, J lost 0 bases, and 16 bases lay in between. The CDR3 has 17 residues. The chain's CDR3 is CASNPWGSSSYNSPLHF. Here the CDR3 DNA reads TGTGCCAGTAATCCCTGGGGGTCGAGCTCCTATAATTCACCCCTCCACTTT.

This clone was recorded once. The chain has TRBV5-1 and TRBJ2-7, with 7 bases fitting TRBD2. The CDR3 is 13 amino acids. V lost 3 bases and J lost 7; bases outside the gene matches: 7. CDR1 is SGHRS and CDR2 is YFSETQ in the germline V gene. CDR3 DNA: TGCGCCAGCAGCTCCTGGGAGGGGCGGGAGCAGTACTTC. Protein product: CASSSWEGREQYF.

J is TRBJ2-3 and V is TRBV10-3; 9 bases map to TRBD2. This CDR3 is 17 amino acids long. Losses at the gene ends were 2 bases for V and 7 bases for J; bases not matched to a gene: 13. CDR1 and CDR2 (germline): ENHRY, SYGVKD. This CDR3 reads CAISENPGAGGINTQYF. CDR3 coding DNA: TGTGCCATCAGTGAGAACCCTGGGGCGGGGGGGATAAATACGCAGTATTTT.

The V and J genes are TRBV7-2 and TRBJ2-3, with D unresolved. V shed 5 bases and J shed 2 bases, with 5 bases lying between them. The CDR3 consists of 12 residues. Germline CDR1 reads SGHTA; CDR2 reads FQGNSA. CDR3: CASSPATDTQYF. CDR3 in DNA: TGTGCCAGCAGCCCCGCCACAGATACGCAGTATTTT.

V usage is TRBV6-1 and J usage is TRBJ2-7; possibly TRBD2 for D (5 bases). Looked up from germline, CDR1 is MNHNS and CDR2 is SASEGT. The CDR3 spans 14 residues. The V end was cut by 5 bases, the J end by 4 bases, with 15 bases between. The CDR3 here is CASSTPGNPYEQYF. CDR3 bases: TGTGCCAGCAGTACTCCCGGGAACCCTTACGAGCAGTACTTC.

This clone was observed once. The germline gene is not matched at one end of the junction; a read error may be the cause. The CDR3 loop reads CASSLAVQETQYF. The DNA for the CDR3 is TGTGCCAGCAGCCTAGCGGTTCAAGAGACCCAGTACTTC. V and J are TRBV7-2 and TRBJ2-5; 7 nucleotides agree with TRBD2. CDR1 and CDR2 (germline): SGHTA, FQGNSA. The CDR3 is 13 amino acids.

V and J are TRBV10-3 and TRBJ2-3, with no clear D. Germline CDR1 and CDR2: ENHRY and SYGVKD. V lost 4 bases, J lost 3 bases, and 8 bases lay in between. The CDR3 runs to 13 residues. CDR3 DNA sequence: TGTGCCATCAGTGGTGGACGGACAGATACGCAGTATTTT. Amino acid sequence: CAISGGRTDTQYF.

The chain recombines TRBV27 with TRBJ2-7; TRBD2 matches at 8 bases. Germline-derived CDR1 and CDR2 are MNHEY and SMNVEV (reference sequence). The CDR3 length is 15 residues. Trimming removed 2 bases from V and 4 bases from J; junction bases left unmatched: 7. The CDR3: CASSLAGGLAYEQYF. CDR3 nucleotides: TGTGCCAGCAGTTTAGCGGGAGGCCTTGCTTACGAGCAGTACTTC.

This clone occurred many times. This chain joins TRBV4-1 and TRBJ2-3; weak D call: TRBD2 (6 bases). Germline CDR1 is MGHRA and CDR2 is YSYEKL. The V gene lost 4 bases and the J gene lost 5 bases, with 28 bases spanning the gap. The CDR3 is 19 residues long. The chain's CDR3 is CASSRIGGRGLMQGDTQYF. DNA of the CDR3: TGCGCCAGCAGCCGCATAGGAGGGCGCGGATTAATGCAAGGAGATACGCAGTATTTT.